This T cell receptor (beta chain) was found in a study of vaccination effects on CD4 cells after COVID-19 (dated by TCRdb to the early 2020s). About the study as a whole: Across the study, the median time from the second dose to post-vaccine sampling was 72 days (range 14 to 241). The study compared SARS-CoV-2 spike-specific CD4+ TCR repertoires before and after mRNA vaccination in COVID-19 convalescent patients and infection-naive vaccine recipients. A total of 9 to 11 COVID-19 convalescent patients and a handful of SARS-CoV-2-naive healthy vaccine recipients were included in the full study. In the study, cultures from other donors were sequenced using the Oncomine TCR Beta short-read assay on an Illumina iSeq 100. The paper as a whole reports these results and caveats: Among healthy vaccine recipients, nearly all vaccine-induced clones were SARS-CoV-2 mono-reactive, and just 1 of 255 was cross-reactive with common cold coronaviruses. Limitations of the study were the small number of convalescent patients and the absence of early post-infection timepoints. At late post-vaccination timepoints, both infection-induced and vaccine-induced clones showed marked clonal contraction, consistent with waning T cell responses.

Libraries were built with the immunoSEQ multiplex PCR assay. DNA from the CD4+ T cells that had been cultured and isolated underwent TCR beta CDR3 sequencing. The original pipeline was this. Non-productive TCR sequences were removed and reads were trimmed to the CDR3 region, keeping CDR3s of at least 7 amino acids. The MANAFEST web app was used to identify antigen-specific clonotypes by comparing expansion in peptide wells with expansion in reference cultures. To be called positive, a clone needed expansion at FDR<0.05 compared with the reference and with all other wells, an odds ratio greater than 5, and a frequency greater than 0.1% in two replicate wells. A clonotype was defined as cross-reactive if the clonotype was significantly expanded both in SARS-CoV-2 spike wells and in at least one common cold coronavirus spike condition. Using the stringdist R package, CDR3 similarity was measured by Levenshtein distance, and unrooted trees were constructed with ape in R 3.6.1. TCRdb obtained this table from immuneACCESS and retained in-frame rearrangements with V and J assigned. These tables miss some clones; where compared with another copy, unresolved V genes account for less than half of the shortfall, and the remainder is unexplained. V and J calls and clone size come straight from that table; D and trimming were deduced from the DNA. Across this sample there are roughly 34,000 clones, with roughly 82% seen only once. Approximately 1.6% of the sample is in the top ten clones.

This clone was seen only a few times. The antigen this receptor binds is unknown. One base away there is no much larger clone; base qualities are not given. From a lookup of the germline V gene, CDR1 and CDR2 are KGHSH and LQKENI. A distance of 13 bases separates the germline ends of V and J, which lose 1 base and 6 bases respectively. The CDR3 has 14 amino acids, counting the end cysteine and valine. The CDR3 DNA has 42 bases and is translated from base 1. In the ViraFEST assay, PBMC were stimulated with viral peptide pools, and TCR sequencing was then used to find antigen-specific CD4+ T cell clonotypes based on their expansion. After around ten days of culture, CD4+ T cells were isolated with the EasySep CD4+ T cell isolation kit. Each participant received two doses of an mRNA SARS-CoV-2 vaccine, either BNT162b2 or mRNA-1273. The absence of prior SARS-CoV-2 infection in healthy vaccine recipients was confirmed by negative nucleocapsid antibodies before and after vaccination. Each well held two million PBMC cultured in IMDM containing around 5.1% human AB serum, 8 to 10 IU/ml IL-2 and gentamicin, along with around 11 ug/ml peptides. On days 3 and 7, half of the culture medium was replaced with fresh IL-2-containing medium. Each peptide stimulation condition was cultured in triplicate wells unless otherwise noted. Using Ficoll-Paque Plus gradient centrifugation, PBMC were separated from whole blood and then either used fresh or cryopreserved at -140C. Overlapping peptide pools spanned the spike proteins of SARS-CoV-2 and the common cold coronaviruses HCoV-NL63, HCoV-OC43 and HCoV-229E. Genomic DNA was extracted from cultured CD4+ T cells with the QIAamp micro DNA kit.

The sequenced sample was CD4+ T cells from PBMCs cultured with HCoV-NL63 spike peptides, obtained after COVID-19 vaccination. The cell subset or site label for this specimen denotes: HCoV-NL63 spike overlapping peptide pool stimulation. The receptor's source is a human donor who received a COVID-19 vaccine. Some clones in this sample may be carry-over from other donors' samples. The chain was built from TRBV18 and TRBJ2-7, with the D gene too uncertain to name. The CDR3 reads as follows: CASSPRQGTSEQYV. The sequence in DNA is TGTGCCAGCTCACCACGACAAGGTACCTCCGAGCAGTACGTC.